This TCR beta chain was captured in a study of OX40 agonist ivuxolimab in advanced cancers. Study context: Dose-escalation patients were diagnosed with hepatocellular carcinoma, melanoma, renal cell cancer or head and neck cancer. Partial response was recorded in three patients: one hepatocellular carcinoma and two cutaneous melanoma cases. Regarding the study as a whole: Within 6 weeks, CD4+ and CD8+ blood T cells expanded clonally at 0.1 to 3.0 mg/kg.

The ends lost 4 bases at V and 3 bases at J; junction bases unmatched: 4. Germline CDR1 is SGHTA and CDR2 is FQGTGA. The CDR3 has 15 amino acids. This clone was counted once. Antigen specificity is unknown. Some clones are missing from TCRdb's copy, which holds only in-frame ones; the method was immunoSEQ multiplex PCR. The sample includes 65,000 to 95,000 clones, around 90% seen only once; the top ten take roughly 0.71%. Patients who had autoimmune disease history or got systemic immunosuppression were left out. This specimen was CD4+ or CD8+ T cells sorted from blood, taken in a trial of the OX40 agonist ivuxolimab. The chain combines TRBV7-3 with TRBJ2-3, with TRBD2 matching over 10 bases. This TCR was sampled from an adult with an advanced solid tumor such as melanoma, head and neck, liver or kidney cancer. The chain's CDR3 is CASSSGTSETDTQYF. In DNA, the CDR3 is TGTGCCAGCAGCTCCGGGACTAGCGAGACAGATACGCAGTATTTT.